Listed below are T cell receptor beta chains from one sample, sequenced in a study of blood T cell repertoires in COVID-19. The table came from immunoSEQ multiplex PCR; TCRdb's copy has only in-frame clones and leaves some out. This sample has around 200,000 clones; 87% occur once, and the top ten carry 10%. The specimen was PBMCs or T cells enriched from blood (not recorded which). The receptors were sampled from a man between 18 and 35 years old with acute COVID-19. The CDR3 runs from the conserved cysteine through the conserved F or W. A D gene is named only where the DNA matches it firmly. The size entry is marked missing in some rows and otherwise reads once, few, many or a size class.

>TRBJ1-2|TRBD1|TRBV9|-
CASSLWAGGNYGYTF
TGTGCCAGCTCCCTTTGGGCAGGGGGGAACTATGGCTACACCTTC
>TRBJ2-3|-|TRBV5-1|once
CASSYSTPGTDTQYF
TGCGCCAGCAGCTACAGCACCCCTGGCACAGATACGCAGTATTTT
>TRBJ1-6|TRBD1|TRBV28|once
CASIILGGAGSPLHF
TGTGCCAGCATTATCTTAGGGGGCGCTGGGTCACCCCTCCACTTT
>TRBJ2-7|-|TRBV5-1|-
CASSLRPRESYEQYF
TGCGCCAGCAGCTTGCGCCCTCGGGAATCCTACGAGCAGTACTTC
>TRBJ2-5|-|TRBV11-3|-
CASSLERREETQYF
TGTGCCAGCAGCTTAGAGCGGAGGGAAGAGACCCAGTACTTC
>TRBJ2-5|-|TRBV11-3|-
CASSLPFPQTQYF
TGTGCCAGCAGCCTCCCCTTCCCCCAGACCCAGTACTTC
>TRBJ2-1|-|TRBV11-3|-
CASSLAGSSYNEQFF
TGTGCCAGCAGCTTAGCCGGGAGCTCCTACAATGAGCAGTTCTTC
>TRBJ1-2|TRBD1|TRBV5-4|-
CASSPGGGNGYGYTF
TGTGCCAGCAGCCCAGGAGGGGGCAACGGCTATGGCTACACCTTC
>TRBJ2-7|TRBD2|TRBV6-5|few
CASSTSGIGYEQYF
TGTGCCAGCAGTACAAGCGGGATCGGTTACGAGCAGTACTTC
>TRBJ2-7|TRBD2|TRBV5-1|-
CASSLVLAGVQEQYF
TGCGCCAGCAGCTTGGTACTAGCGGGAGTCCAAGAGCAGTACTTC
>TRBJ1-2|TRBD1|TRBV28|-
CASRRLTGFDYGYTF
TGTGCCAGCAGAAGACTGACAGGGTTCGACTATGGCTACACCTTC
>TRBJ2-3|TRBD2|TRBV9|-
CASSPSLGTSGTSTDTQYF
TGTGCCAGCAGCCCGAGCCTTGGGACTAGCGGGACTAGCACAGATACGCAGTATTTT
>TRBJ2-7|-|TRBV5-6|-
CASSLGSGFNYEQYF
TGTGCCAGCAGCCTAGGATCGGGATTCAACTACGAGCAGTACTTC
>TRBJ1-5|-|TRBV7-8|-
CASSLLEGSGQPQHF
TGTGCCAGCAGCTTATTGGAGGGGTCCGGTCAGCCCCAGCATTTT
>TRBJ2-1|-|TRBV24-1|once
CATSRDYEQFF
TGTGCCACCAGTAGGGACTATGAGCAGTTCTTC
>TRBJ2-7|TRBD1|TRBV23-1|-
CASRFGTGAYEQYF
TGCGCCAGCAGATTCGGGACAGGAGCCTACGAGCAGTACTTC
>TRBJ1-3|-|TRBV11-2|-
CASSLAFLSSGNTIYF
TGTGCCAGCAGCTTAGCTTTCCTCAGCTCTGGAAACACCATATATTTT
>TRBJ2-3|-|TRBV4-3|-
CASSQDLTAGFSTDTQYF
TGCGCCAGCAGCCAAGATCTAACGGCGGGCTTTAGCACAGATACGCAGTATTTT
>TRBJ1-2|-|TRBV7-9|-
CASSLEPAGVNYGYTF
TGTGCCAGCAGCTTAGAGCCGGCAGGGGTTAACTATGGCTACACCTTC
>TRBJ1-1|TRBD1|TRBV4-2|-
CASSQERGLNTEAFF
TGTGCCAGCAGCCAAGAGAGGGGGCTGAACACTGAAGCTTTCTTT
>TRBJ1-2|-|TRBV7-9|once
CASIREGFYGYTF
TGTGCCAGCATCCGGGAGGGCTTCTATGGCTACACCTTC
>TRBJ2-7|-|TRBV5-5|once
CASTTYRDSYEQYF
TGTGCCAGCACCACCTACAGGGACTCCTACGAGCAGTACTTC
>TRBJ2-1|-|TRBV28|-
CASSFNGLRRVLNNEQFF
TGTGCCAGCAGTTTTAATGGCCTGCGGAGGGTCCTTAACAATGAGCAGTTCTTC
>TRBJ1-2|-|TRBV3-1/TRBV3-2|-
CASSQRTVFSYGYTF
TGTGCCAGCAGCCAACGGACAGTTTTTTCCTATGGCTACACCTTC
>TRBJ2-7|-|TRBV28|-
CASTWGRGAYEQYF
TGTGCCAGCACCTGGGGCAGGGGTGCCTACGAGCAGTACTTC
>TRBJ1-5|TRBD1|TRBV5-1|-
CASSVGGLSEPQHF
TGCGCCAGCAGCGTAGGGGGCCTTTCGGAGCCCCAGCATTTT
>TRBJ1-5|-|TRBV5-6|-
CASSLGRDNQPQHF
TGTGCCAGCAGCTTGGGGCGGGACAATCAGCCCCAGCATTTT
>TRBJ1-2|TRBD1|TRBV11-2|-
CASSIGTVYGYTF
TGTGCCAGTTCGATAGGGACAGTCTATGGCTACACCTTC
>TRBJ1-1|-|TRBV27|-
CASSFGTPWTEAFF
TGTGCCAGCAGTTTCGGGACACCCTGGACTGAAGCTTTCTTT
>TRBJ2-7|TRBD2|TRBV2|-
CARKERESYEQYF
TGTGCCAGAAAAGAGCGGGAGAGCTACGAGCAGTACTTC
>TRBJ1-1|TRBD1|TRBV27|-
CASSPQGAWNTEAFF
TGTGCCAGCAGCCCCCAGGGGGCCTGGAACACTGAAGCTTTCTTT
>TRBJ1-1|-|TRBV6-5|-
CATGVGQNTEAFF
TGTGCCACCGGCGTGGGACAGAACACTGAAGCTTTCTTT
>TRBJ2-7|TRBD2|TRBV11-2|once
CASSLGAGVYEQYF
TGTGCCAGCAGCTTAGGAGCGGGGGTCTACGAGCAGTACTTC
>TRBJ2-7|TRBD2|TRBV10-1|-
CASSESSGGSYEQYF
TGCGCCAGCAGTGAGTCGAGCGGGGGTTCCTACGAGCAGTACTTC
>TRBJ1-1|-|TRBV3-1/TRBV3-2|-
CASSQDMQGQRTEAFF
TGTGCCAGCAGCCAAGATATGCAGGGGCAGAGGACTGAAGCTTTCTTT
>TRBJ2-3|-|TRBV7-8|-
CASSLLGRRSTDTQYF
TGTGCCAGCAGCTTATTGGGCAGGAGGAGCACAGATACGCAGTATTTT
>TRBJ1-1|-|TRBV7-9|-
CASSLVLTGNTEAFF
TGTGCCAGCAGCTTAGTCCTAACAGGAAACACTGAAGCTTTCTTT
>TRBJ2-2|-|TRBV7-3|-
CASSSGGGNTGELFF
TGTGCCAGCAGCTCCGGGGGAGGGAACACCGGGGAGCTGTTTTTT
>TRBJ1-2|TRBD1|TRBV4-1|once
CASSQETGQGRGYTF
TGCGCCAGCAGCCAAGAGACTGGACAGGGGCGAGGCTACACCTTC
>TRBJ2-7|TRBD1|TRBV7-2|-
CASSQTGGRYEQYF
TGTGCCAGCAGCCAGACAGGGGGCAGGTACGAGCAGTACTTC